Presented here are 32 T cell receptor beta chains from one specimen sequenced in a study of control samples from healthy donors and cancer patients. Assay: immunoSEQ multiplex PCR; the TCRdb copy retains only in-frame clones and omits some. The sample records 150,000 to 200,000 clones, around 90% being singletons. Sequenced: blood. These receptor sequences come from a man under 40 in good health.

V is TRBV29-1 and J is TRBJ2-5; either TRBD1 or TRBD2 may supply D (6 bases each). In germline, CDR1 is SQVTM, CDR2 ANQGSEA. This CDR3 region has 11 residues. Trimming took off 7 bases at V and 4 bases at J, with 10 bases between the two ends. For the CDR3, the DNA is TGCAGCGCCGGGGGCACAGAGACCCAGTACTTC. This sequence encodes CSAGGTETQYF.

The J gene is TRBJ1-3, the V gene TRBV10-1; the D gene is possibly TRBD1 (5 bases). Germline V gene lookup returns CDR1 WNHNN and CDR2 SYGVQD (reference sequence). This CDR3 comprises 15 residues. V gave up 0 bases and J gave up 2 bases, with 8 bases separating them. The CDR3 is CASSESGRPGNTIYF. The CDR3 region has the DNA TGCGCCAGCAGTGAGTCGGGGCGCCCTGGAAACACCATATATTTT.

The CDR3 DNA sequence: TGTGCCAGCAGCTTGTCTAGCGGGAGGTTTAGTGGTGAGCAGTTCTTC. This sequence encodes CASSLSSGRFSGEQFF. The rearrangement links TRBV5-4 to TRBJ2-1, with TRBD2 matching over 11 bases. The CDR3 extends over 16 amino acids. Germline V lookup: CDR1 SGHNT, CDR2 YYREEE (reference sequence). The trim removed 1 base at V and 9 bases at J, leaving 9 bases unmatched.

The chain uses TRBV5-1 and TRBJ2-7; D is uncertain. V lost 1 base and J 0 bases, leaving 14 bases between the germline ends. Germline values: CDR1 SGHRS, CDR2 YFSETQ. The length of the CDR3 is 16 residues. CDR3 bases: TGCGCCAGCAGCTTGCCCGAGGCTCGGAGCTCCTACGAGCAGTACTTC. Protein product: CASSLPEARSSYEQYF.

This CDR3 is CASSQEAGGGYEQYF. In DNA form, the CDR3 reads TGCGCCAGCAGCCAAGAAGCGGGGGGTGGGTACGAGCAGTACTTC. The gene calls are TRBV4-3 and TRBJ2-7; 9 positions match TRBD2. CDR1 is LGHNA, CDR2 YSLEER, per germline. CDR3 size: 15 residues. Trimming at V came to 0 bases and at J to 4 bases, leaving 4 bases not matched to a gene.

The chain recombines TRBV18 with TRBJ1-1; D is uncertain. Trimming cost V 2 bases and J 0 bases, with 4 bases left between them. CDR1 KGHSH and CDR2 LQKENI come from the germline V gene. The CDR3 is made up of 13 amino acids. DNA for the CDR3: TGTGCCAGCTCACCAGGGGTGAACACTGAAGCTTTCTTT. Amino acid sequence: CASSPGVNTEAFF.

V is TRBV19 and J is TRBJ1-5, with 7 bases matching TRBD1. V dropped 5 bases and J dropped 6; count of bases not matched to a gene: 4. The CDR3 is made up of 13 amino acids. CDR1 is LNHDA, CDR2 SQIVND, per germline (reference sequence). The CDR3 DNA is TGTGCCAGTAGTTCAAACAGGGGTCAGCCCCAGCATTTT. This gives the protein CASSSNRGQPQHF.

The chain employs TRBV2 and TRBJ1-1; D may be TRBD1 (5 bases). Trimming cost V 7 bases and J 1 base, with 13 bases left between them. The CDR3 consists of 14 residues. Germline CDR1 SNHLY, CDR2 FYNNEI. The CDR3 sequence is CASILGTGNTEAFF. The CDR3 DNA is TGTGCCAGCATCCTCGGGACTGGGAACACTGAAGCTTTCTTT.

This chain links TRBV5-6 with TRBJ1-1; no definite D call. V gave up 3 bases and J gave up 0 bases, with 9 bases separating them. CDR1 is SGHDT and CDR2 is YYEEEE in the germline V gene. The CDR3 loop spans 14 amino acids. The CDR3 loop reads CASSSPGLNTEAFF. In DNA form, the CDR3 reads TGTGCCAGCAGCTCCCCCGGGCTGAACACTGAAGCTTTCTTT.

The chain is built from TRBV14 and TRBJ2-2, with 13 bases that match TRBD2. This CDR3 contains 16 residues. Germline V gives CDR1 SGHDN, CDR2 FVKESK. V shed 4 bases and J 4 bases; nucleotides not matched to a gene: 3. The DNA of the CDR3 is TGTGCCAGCAGCCTGCGGACTAGCGGGGGCACCGGGGAGCTGTTTTTT. Its protein is CASSLRTSGGTGELFF.

The CDR3 region is CASSQDRSYEQYF. For the CDR3, the DNA is TGTGCCAGCAGCCAAGATCGCAGCTACGAGCAGTACTTC. This chain joins TRBV3-1 (or the pseudogene TRBV3-2) and TRBJ2-7; D is ambiguous. There are 13 residues in the CDR3. From germline, CDR1 is LGHDT and CDR2 YNNKEL (reference sequence). The V end lost 0 bases, the J end lost 3 bases, and 6 bases lay between the germline ends.

This chain links TRBV7-2 with TRBJ2-3; TRBD2 matches 7 bases. Trimming cost V 1 base and J 8 bases; bases outside gene matches: 9. CDR1 and CDR2 from the germline V gene are SGHTA and FQGNSA. This CDR3 spans 15 amino acids. The CDR3 DNA sequence: TGTGCCAGCAGCTTAGGCCCGGGCGGGAGTGGTACGCAGTATTTT. It encodes CASSLGPGGSGTQYF.

The genes are TRBV30 and TRBJ1-2; no clear D. The CDR3 sequence is 13 residues long. Germline lookup yields CDR1 GTSNPN and CDR2 SVGIG (reference sequence). V lost 1 base, J lost 2 bases, and 8 bases lay in between. The CDR3: CAWSGQANYGYTF. The CDR3 nucleotides are TGTGCCTGGAGTGGGCAGGCCAACTATGGCTACACCTTC.

J is TRBJ2-3 and V is TRBV6-1; D may correspond to TRBD1 or TRBD2 (5 bases each). The V end was cut by 1 base, the J end by 4 bases, with 18 bases between. This CDR3 spans 17 amino acids. Germline loops: CDR1 MNHNS, CDR2 SASEGT. Here the CDR3 reads CASSEDIPGPTSDTQYF. CDR3 DNA: TGTGCCAGCAGTGAAGACATTCCGGGGCCCACATCAGATACGCAGTATTTT.

V usage is TRBV9 and J usage is TRBJ2-3; the D gene is possibly TRBD1 (6 bases). The CDR3 loop spans 16 amino acids. Germline CDR1 is SGDLS and CDR2 is YYNGEE. Trimming cost V 0 bases and J 1 base, with 12 bases left between them. CDR3 DNA: TGTGCCAGCAGCGTAGCGTTCGAGGGGGGCACAGATACGCAGTATTTT. Translated, it gives CASSVAFEGGTDTQYF.

The rearrangement uses TRBV4-3 and TRBJ1-6, with 7 bases fitting TRBD1. The V gene's germline CDR1 is LGHNA and CDR2 YSLEER. This CDR3 region has 16 residues. V dropped 0 bases and J dropped 5; count of bases not matched to a gene: 4. The CDR3 DNA reads as TGCGCCAGCAGCCAAGAACAGGGGTCCGATAATTCACCCCTCCACTTT. Translated: CASSQEQGSDNSPLHF.

The chain couples TRBV4-3 to TRBJ2-3, with D possibly TRBD2 on 5 matching bases. The CDR3 is 15 residues long. Germline-derived CDR1 and CDR2 are LGHNA and YSLEER. V dropped 0 bases and J dropped 4 bases, with 11 bases sitting between them. The CDR3: CASSQDQTTPDTQYF. The CDR3 DNA reads TGCGCCAGCAGCCAAGATCAGACTACCCCAGATACGCAGTATTTT.

The chain couples TRBV28 to TRBJ2-2, with D possibly matching TRBD2 (7 bases). This CDR3 comprises 15 residues. Germline V gene sequence: CDR1 MDHEN, CDR2 SYDVKM. Deletions cut 6 bases from V and 6 bases from J, with 17 bases between. The CDR3 spells CASSLTGGAAGELFF. In DNA, the CDR3 is TGTGCCAGCAGCCTAACGGGGGGCGCGGCCGGGGAGCTGTTTTTT.

V gene TRBV3-1 (or the pseudogene TRBV3-2) combines with J gene TRBJ1-5; D is uncertain. Germline values: CDR1 LGHDT, CDR2 YNNKEL (reference sequence). V dropped 0 bases and J dropped 4 bases, with 7 bases sitting between them. This CDR3 has 14 residues. As DNA, the CDR3 is TGTGCCAGCAGCCAAGATCTGAATAATCAGCCCCAGCATTTT. Protein product: CASSQDLNNQPQHF.

The chain joins TRBV12-5 to TRBJ2-7, with TRBD1 matching 8 bases. V trimming: 4 bases; J trimming: 2 bases; junction bases outside the gene matches: 7. The CDR3 consists of 15 residues. Germline V lookup: CDR1 LGHNT, CDR2 FRNRAP. Here the CDR3 DNA reads TGTGCTAGTGGTTCCCCCCGGGACAGGACCTACGAGCAGTACTTC. Its translation: CASGSPRDRTYEQYF.

The J gene is TRBJ1-5, the V gene TRBV7-9; 9 bases fit TRBD1. Per the germline V gene, CDR1 is SEHNR and CDR2 is FQNEAQ (reference sequence). This CDR3 is built from 14 residues. After removal of 6 bases from V and 4 bases from J, the junction contained 4 bases not matched to a gene. The CDR3 region has the DNA TGTGCCAGCAGTTCGGGACAGGGTAATCAGCCCCAGCATTTT. Protein sequence: CASSSGQGNQPQHF.

The V call is TRBV30, the J call TRBJ1-5; D gene unclear. Germline V gene lookup returns CDR1 GTSNPN and CDR2 SVGIG (reference sequence). The CDR3 runs to 12 residues. Trimming stripped 3 bases from V and 7 bases from J, with 10 bases between. The CDR3 loop reads CAWSPRGQPQHF. Here the CDR3 DNA reads TGTGCCTGGAGCCCCCGCGGGCAGCCCCAGCATTTT.

This clone appeared a single time. The sample has other DNA sequences that encode this CDR3 too. The chain carries TRBV19 and TRBJ1-1; D ambiguous. Germline lookup yields CDR1 LNHDA and CDR2 SQIVND (reference sequence). V shed 3 bases and J shed 1 base, with 3 bases lying between them. The CDR3 is 12 amino acids. The CDR3 is CASSIQNTEAFF. The CDR3 nucleotides read TGTGCCAGTAGTATCCAGAACACTGAAGCTTTCTTT.

This chain uses TRBV5-1 with TRBJ2-1, with 7 nucleotides matching TRBD1. CDR1 and CDR2 (germline): SGHRS, YFSETQ. The V segment lost 0 bases and the J segment 9 bases; nucleotides outside the gene matches: 9. This CDR3 has 15 amino acids. This CDR3 is CASSLGPRQGGEQFF. In DNA, the CDR3 is TGCGCCAGCAGCTTGGGTCCGAGACAGGGTGGTGAGCAGTTCTTC. The variable domain in full, completed from reference TRBV5-1 and TRBJ2-1, reads KAGVTQTPRYLIKTRGQQVTLSCSPISGHRSVSWYQQTPGQGLQFLFEYFSETQRNKGNFPGRFSGRQFSNSRSEMNVSTLELGDSALYLCASSLGPRQGGEQFFGPGTRLTVL.

This chain connects TRBV18 to TRBJ1-3, with D hard to call. Trimming removed 8 bases from V and 0 bases from J, with 5 bases in between. CDR1 is KGHSH, CDR2 LQKENI, per germline. This CDR3 is 12 amino acids long. In DNA, the CDR3 is TGTGCCAGCGCAGACTCTGGAAACACCATATATTTT. Protein product: CASADSGNTIYF.

The rearrangement joins TRBV9 to TRBJ2-1, with D perhaps assigned TRBD1 or TRBD2 (6 bases each). V dropped 0 bases and J dropped 7 bases, with 14 bases sitting between them. This CDR3 has 15 amino acids. Germline lookup yields CDR1 SGDLS and CDR2 YYNGEE. The CDR3 spells CASSVVTGAQNEQFF. The CDR3 nucleotides are TGTGCCAGCAGCGTAGTTACGGGGGCCCAAAATGAGCAGTTCTTC.

This clone has more than one count but fewer than ten. The chain has TRBV13 and TRBJ1-2, with 9 nucleotides matching TRBD1. The CDR3 consists of 16 residues. Per germline, CDR1 PRHDT and CDR2 FYEKMQ (reference sequence). The V gene end was trimmed by 5 bases and the J gene end by 3 bases; junction bases not matched to a gene: 10. The CDR3 loop is CASSLSGQGIYYGYTF. The CDR3 DNA reads TGTGCCAGCAGCCTCTCGGGACAGGGAATTTACTATGGCTACACCTTC.

The genes are TRBV4-3 and TRBJ1-1; D unclear. The germline V gene has CDR1 LGHNA and CDR2 YSLEER. V lost 0 bases and J 0 bases, leaving 2 bases between the germline ends. The CDR3 contains 13 residues. This CDR3 reads CASSQELNTEAFF. For the CDR3, the DNA is TGCGCCAGCAGCCAAGAGTTGAACACTGAAGCTTTCTTT.

This rearrangement joins TRBV18 to TRBJ2-7; 9 nucleotides agree with TRBD1. The trim removed 4 bases at V and 7 bases at J, leaving 8 bases unmatched. Germline CDR1 is KGHSH and CDR2 is LQKENI. This CDR3 region has 14 residues. The CDR3 sequence: CASSRTGGAEEQYF. The CDR3 DNA follows: TGTGCCAGCTCACGTACAGGGGGCGCGGAAGAGCAGTACTTC.

This clone was observed a few times. Other DNA sequences in the sample encode the same CDR3. This rearrangement joins TRBV6-6 to TRBJ2-7; perhaps TRBD1 as D (6 bases). Trimming cost V 0 bases and J 4 bases, with 7 bases left between them. This CDR3 spans 13 amino acids. The germline V gene has CDR1 MNHNY and CDR2 SVGAGI (reference sequence). The CDR3 loop reads CASSYSRGYEQYF. The CDR3 DNA is TGTGCCAGCAGTTACTCGAGGGGGTACGAGCAGTACTTC.

The CDR3 sequence is CASSLGDVYGYTF. The CDR3 DNA is TGTGCCAGCAGTTTAGGGGACGTCTATGGCTACACCTTC. The rearrangement links TRBV28 to TRBJ1-2; tentative D call: TRBD1 (5 bases). Trimming stripped 2 bases from V and 4 bases from J, with 8 bases between. Germline lookup yields CDR1 MDHEN and CDR2 SYDVKM. CDR3 length equals 13 residues.

V is TRBV10-3 and J is TRBJ2-2; tentative D call: TRBD2 (5 bases). The CDR3 runs to 15 residues. The germline CDR1 and CDR2 sequences are ENHRY and SYGVKD. V lost 6 bases to trimming and J lost 3 bases, with 14 bases between them. The CDR3 sequence is CAIRPSGSDTGELFF. The CDR3 nucleotides are TGTGCCATCAGACCCAGCGGTTCTGACACCGGGGAGCTGTTTTTT.